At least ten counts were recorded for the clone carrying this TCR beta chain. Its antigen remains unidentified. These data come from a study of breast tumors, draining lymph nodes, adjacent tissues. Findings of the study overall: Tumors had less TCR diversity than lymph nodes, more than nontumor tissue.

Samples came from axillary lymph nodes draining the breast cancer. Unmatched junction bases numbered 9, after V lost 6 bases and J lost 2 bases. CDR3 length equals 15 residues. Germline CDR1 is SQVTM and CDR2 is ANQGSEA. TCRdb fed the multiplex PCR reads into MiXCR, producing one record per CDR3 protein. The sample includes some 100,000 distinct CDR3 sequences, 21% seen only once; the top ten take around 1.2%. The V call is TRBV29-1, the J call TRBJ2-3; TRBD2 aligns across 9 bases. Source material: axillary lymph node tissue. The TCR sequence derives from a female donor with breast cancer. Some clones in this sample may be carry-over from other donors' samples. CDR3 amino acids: CSVRPTSGFTDTQYF. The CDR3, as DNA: TGCAGCGTGCGACCGACTAGCGGATTCACAGATACGCAGTATTTT.